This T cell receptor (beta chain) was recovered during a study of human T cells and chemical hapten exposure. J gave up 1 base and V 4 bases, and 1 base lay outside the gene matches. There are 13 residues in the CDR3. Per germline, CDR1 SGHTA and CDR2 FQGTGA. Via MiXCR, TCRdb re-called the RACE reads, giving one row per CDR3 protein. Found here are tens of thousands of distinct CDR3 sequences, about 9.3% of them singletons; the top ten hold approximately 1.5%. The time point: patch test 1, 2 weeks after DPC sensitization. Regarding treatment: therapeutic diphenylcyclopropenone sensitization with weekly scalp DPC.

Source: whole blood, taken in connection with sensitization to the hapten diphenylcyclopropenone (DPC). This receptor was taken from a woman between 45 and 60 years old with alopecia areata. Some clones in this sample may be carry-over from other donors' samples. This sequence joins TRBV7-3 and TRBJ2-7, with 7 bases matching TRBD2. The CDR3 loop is CASSSSGSYEQYF. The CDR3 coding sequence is TGTGCCAGCAGCTCTAGCGGATCCTACGAGCAGTACTTC. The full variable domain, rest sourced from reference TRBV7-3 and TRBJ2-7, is GAGVSQTPSNKVTEKGKYVELRCDPISGHTALYWYRQSLGQGPEFLIYFQGTGAADDSGLPNDRFFAVRPEGSVSTLKIQRTERGDSAVYLCASSSSGSYEQYFGPGTRLTVT.